This T cell receptor beta chain was retrieved from a study of regulatory T cells in long-lasting Graves disease. Findings and limits, study-wide: Newly diagnosed patients shared about 950 public clonotypes; persistent patients shared 2,500 to 3,000.

Trimming stripped 6 bases from V and 4 bases from J, with 15 bases between. Per the germline V gene, CDR1 is SQVTM and CDR2 is ANQGSEA. CDR3 length equals 13 residues. Noted time point: newly diagnosed GD, antithyroid drugs for less than 3 months. From RNA extracted from PBMCs, the TCR library was made. In each case, Graves' disease was diagnosed per American Thyroid Association guidelines. Peripheral blood, at 7.5 to 9 milliliters, went into EDTA tubes. Arm-PCR of CDR3 regions and iRepertoire HTBI primers were the basis on which TCR beta libraries were built. TCRdb called the multiplex PCR reads again in MiXCR, with one record for every CDR3 protein. The table records around 250,000 distinct CDR3 sequences, around 20% of them present only once. This clonotype was detected ten times or more. Its antigen is not known.

This chain uses TRBV29-1 with TRBJ1-1, with D tentatively TRBD1 (6 bases). This TCR was sampled from a female donor with Graves disease. Material: peripheral blood mononuclear cells (PBMCs), obtained at new diagnosis, from a patient treated with antithyroid drugs. CDR3 sequence reads: CSVAPQGFTEAFF. The CDR3 DNA reads TGCAGCGTGGCTCCACAGGGATTCACTGAAGCTTTCTTT.